The present entry profiles one T cell receptor (beta chain) with its context. The protocol was immunoSEQ multiplex PCR, while the TCRdb copy is restricted to in-frame clones and leaves out a portion. Of 68,000 or so clones in the sample, 65% to 85% are singletons; the top ten hold about a tenth. This sample was taken from a study of OX40 agonist ivuxolimab in advanced cancers. There are 15 residues in the CDR3. Trimming took off 0 bases at V and 5 bases at J, with 13 bases between the two ends. Germline values: CDR1 LNHDA, CDR2 SQIVND (reference sequence). This specimen was CD4+ or CD8+ T cells sorted from blood, taken in a trial of the OX40 agonist ivuxolimab. This rearrangement joins TRBV19 to TRBJ2-5, with D perhaps matching TRBD1 or TRBD2 (5 bases each). This clonotype was sampled from an adult with an advanced solid tumor such as melanoma, head and neck, liver or kidney cancer. The CDR3, as DNA: TGTGCCAGTAGTATAGATTTCGGGACGGCGGAGACCCAGTACTTC. As protein: CASSIDFGTAETQYF.